These 27 T cell receptor beta chains originate from one sample sequenced in a study of graft-versus-host responses after intestinal transplantation. These receptors lack a known antigen. Method: immunoSEQ multiplex PCR; TCRdb's copy keeps in-frame clones and lacks some. The sample has over 65,000 clones, 91% seen once. The sequencing used unstimulated CD4+ T cells sorted from spleen or lymph node cells, collected before intestinal transplant. The receptor set was obtained from a human donor who received an intestinal transplant.

V and J are TRBV18 and TRBJ2-5; D call uncertain. This CDR3 contains 13 residues. The germline V gene encodes CDR1 KGHSH and CDR2 LQKENI. Trimming pared 1 base from V and 1 base from J, leaving 4 bases between. CDR3 nucleotide sequence: TGTGCCAGCTCACCACGGGCCCAAGAGACCCAGTACTTC. This sequence encodes CASSPRAQETQYF.

The chain links TRBV7-2 to TRBJ2-5; 10 bases are a match to TRBD1. Germline CDR1 is SGHTA and CDR2 is FQGNSA. The ends lost 4 bases at V and 2 bases at J; junction bases unmatched: 1. This CDR3 has 14 residues. The CDR3 bases are TGTGCCAGCAGCTGGGACAGGGGACAAGAGACCCAGTACTTC. It codes for CASSWDRGQETQYF.

V gene TRBV5-1 combines with J gene TRBJ2-3; TRBD1 is a possible D gene (7 bases). Germline assignment: CDR1 SGHRS and CDR2 YFSETQ. With 4 bases removed from V and 3 bases from J, the gap between germline ends came to 15 bases. The CDR3 runs to 15 residues. The chain's CDR3 is CASSLDREDTDTQYF. CDR3 nucleotides: TGCGCCAGCAGCCTCGACAGGGAGGATACAGATACGCAGTATTTT.

The V call is TRBV4-3, the J call TRBJ1-1, with D possibly TRBD1 on 6 matching bases. The germline V gene has CDR1 LGHNA and CDR2 YSLEER. Trimming shortened V by 2 bases and J by 3 bases, and 19 bases separated the two germline ends. The CDR3 is made up of 17 amino acids. The CDR3: CASSQQGLWFLDTEAFF. CDR3 nucleotide sequence: TGCGCCAGCAGCCAACAGGGGTTATGGTTTTTGGACACTGAAGCTTTCTTT.

Written as DNA, the CDR3 is TGTGCCAGCGGGGGGGGAGGCGGACAGCCCCAGCATTTT. Its protein is CASGGGGGQPQHF. The chain is built from TRBV7-6 and TRBJ1-5; D might be TRBD1 (5 bases). The V gene's germline CDR1 is SGHVS and CDR2 FNYEAQ. This CDR3 is built from 13 residues. Trimming removed 8 bases from V and 7 bases from J, with 15 bases in between. Full variable domain (rest looked up from reference TRBV7-6 and TRBJ1-5): GAGVSQSPRYKVTKRGQDVALRCDPISGHVSLYWYRQALGQGPEFLTYFNYEAQQDKSGLPNDRFSAERPEGSISTLTIQRTEQRDSAMYRCASGGGGGQPQHFGDGTRLSIL.

The V and J genes are TRBV10-1 and TRBJ2-7; weak D call: TRBD1 (5 bases). Trimming removed 2 bases from V and 6 bases from J, with 11 bases in between. This CDR3 has 13 amino acids. Germline CDR1 and CDR2: WNHNN and SYGVQD (reference sequence). The CDR3 spells CASSEQGISEQYF. CDR3 DNA sequence: TGCGCCAGCAGTGAGCAGGGCATTTCCGAGCAGTACTTC.

The J gene is TRBJ2-5, the V gene TRBV7-2; possibly TRBD2 for D (5 bases). In germline, CDR1 is SGHTA, CDR2 FQGNSA. The V and J ends lost 5 bases and 2 bases respectively, with 9 bases between them. The CDR3 runs 13 residues. As DNA, the CDR3 is TGTGCCAGCAGCCCCGGGGTACAAGAGACCCAGTACTTC. This sequence encodes CASSPGVQETQYF.

The gene calls are TRBV7-9 and TRBJ2-5; the match to TRBD2 covers 7 bases. This CDR3 is 14 amino acids long. J lost 2 bases, V lost 5 bases, and 5 bases had no gene match. From germline, CDR1 is SEHNR and CDR2 FQNEAQ (reference sequence). CDR3 sequence reads: CASSPRGEQETQYF. Written as DNA, the CDR3 is TGTGCCAGCAGCCCTCGGGGGGAGCAAGAGACCCAGTACTTC.

The CDR3 sequence is CSAGSGETQYF. CDR3 sequence (DNA): TGCAGTGCTGGGAGCGGGGAGACCCAGTACTTC. The rearrangement joins TRBV20-1 to TRBJ2-5; TRBD2 might be the D (6 bases). Deletions cut 5 bases from V and 5 bases from J, with 9 bases between. The germline V gene has CDR1 DFQATT and CDR2 SNEGSKA (reference sequence). CDR3 length: 11 amino acids.

This clone has just a few counts. In DNA form, the CDR3 reads TGTGCCAGCGGACGGGACAGCGGCCCCGTGGGGTACGAGCAGTACTTC. Amino acid sequence: CASGRDSGPVGYEQYF. The chain couples TRBV2 to TRBJ2-7; 7 positions match TRBD1. The CDR3 length is 16 residues. The ends lost 8 bases at V and 4 bases at J; junction bases unmatched: 17. The germline CDR1 and CDR2 sequences are SNHLY and FYNNEI.

This rearrangement joins TRBV4-1 to TRBJ2-1, with 11 bases matching TRBD2. Trimming cost V 2 bases and J 0 bases; bases outside gene matches: 6. This CDR3 region has 18 residues. Germline values: CDR1 MGHRA, CDR2 YSYEKL. CDR3 in amino acids: CASSQTTSGASSYNEQFF. CDR3 bases: TGCGCCAGCAGCCAAACGACTAGCGGGGCGAGCTCCTACAATGAGCAGTTCTTC.

The CDR3 is CASSQAGGYEQYF. The CDR3 DNA sequence: TGTGCCAGCAGCCAAGCAGGGGGCTACGAGCAGTACTTC. V is TRBV6-1 and J is TRBJ2-7, with TRBD1 matching 7 bases. Germline trimming cut 6 bases from V and 3 bases from J; bases unmatched to any gene: 5. CDR1 MNHNS and CDR2 SASEGT come from the germline V gene. The CDR3 runs to 13 residues.

This chain uses TRBV21-1 with TRBJ2-7; the table names TRBD1, a call not compared with the DNA. TRBV21-1 is given as a pseudogene. This CDR3 spans 14 amino acids. CDR3 DNA sequence: TGTGCCAGCAGCGCGGGACAGCGATGCTACGAGCAGTACTTC. Amino acids: CASSAGQRCYEQYF.

The chain couples TRBV7-9 to TRBJ2-7; 9 bases fit TRBD2. The germline V gene has CDR1 SEHNR and CDR2 FQNEAQ (reference sequence). This CDR3 is built from 15 residues. V lost 6 bases and J lost 7; bases outside the gene matches: 13. The CDR3, as DNA: TGTGCCAGCAGGAGTAGCGGGGGTGCTTCGGAAGAGCAGTACTTC. Translating gives CASRSSGGASEEQYF.

This sequence joins TRBV10-3 and TRBJ1-2, with D perhaps TRBD1 (6 bases). The CDR3 is made up of 13 amino acids. Germline V CDR1 and CDR2: ENHRY, SYGVKD. V was cut by 5 bases and J by 4 bases, with 11 bases left in between. CDR3 in DNA: TGTGCCATCAGTCCTACAGGGCCCTATGGCTACACCTTC. Residues: CAISPTGPYGYTF.

The chain has TRBV7-6 and TRBJ1-4; D is uncertain. CDR1 is SGHVS and CDR2 is FNYEAQ in the germline V gene. V shed 1 base and J shed 4 bases, with 10 bases lying between them. This CDR3 is 15 amino acids long. The CDR3 DNA is TGTGCCAGCAGCTTAGAGGCGACGGGTAATGAAAAACTGTTTTTT. This gives the protein CASSLEATGNEKLFF.

The rearrangement uses TRBV11-2 and TRBJ1-3, with D possibly TRBD1 on 5 matching bases. V lost 2 bases to trimming and J lost 5 bases, with 16 bases between them. Germline-derived CDR1 and CDR2 are SGHAT and FQNNGV. This CDR3 region has 16 residues. The CDR3 reads CASSLRGDGLRNTIYF. The CDR3, as DNA: TGTGCCAGCAGCTTAAGGGGCGATGGCCTAAGAAACACCATATATTTT.

This chain connects TRBV6-5 to TRBJ2-7; TRBD1 is a possible D gene (7 bases). Trimming took off 0 bases at V and 6 bases at J, with 12 bases between the two ends. The CDR3 runs to 14 residues. Germline CDR1 reads MNHEY; CDR2 reads SVGAGI. The CDR3: CASSYSGQGGEQYF. The CDR3 DNA reads TGTGCCAGCAGTTACTCGGGGCAGGGGGGCGAGCAGTACTTC.

V gene TRBV30 combines with J gene TRBJ2-2, with unresolved D. Germline V gene lookup returns CDR1 GTSNPN and CDR2 SVGIG (reference sequence). This CDR3 has 14 residues. Between the trimmed V and J ends, which lost 2 bases and 7 bases, there was a span of 14 bases. DNA for the CDR3: TGTGCCTGGAGTCGACCTCTAGACCGCGGGGAGCTGTTTTTT. It specifies CAWSRPLDRGELFF.

CDR3 in amino acids: CASSGRGGPSTDTQYF. The DNA for the CDR3 is TGTGCCAGCAGTGGGCGGGGAGGCCCTAGCACAGATACGCAGTATTTT. The chain employs TRBV2 and TRBJ2-3, with D possibly matching TRBD2 (6 bases). Germline V gene lookup returns CDR1 SNHLY and CDR2 FYNNEI. Trimming cost V 4 bases and J 0 bases, with 14 bases left between them. There are 16 residues in the CDR3.

The table lists this clone with a few counts. The V gene is TRBV7-9, the J gene TRBJ1-2, with TRBD1 matching over 7 bases. This CDR3 contains 15 residues. The V gene's germline CDR1 is SEHNR and CDR2 FQNEAQ (reference sequence). V was pared by 5 bases and J by 1 base, with 7 bases of the junction left unmatched. CDR3 amino acids: CASSIRDSDNYGYTF. As DNA, the CDR3 is TGTGCCAGCAGCATCCGGGACAGCGATAACTATGGCTACACCTTC. Full variable domain (remainder filled in from reference TRBV7-9 and TRBJ1-2): DTGVSQNPRHKITKRGQNVTFRCDPISEHNRLYWYRQTLGQGPEFLTYFQNEAQLEKSRLLSDRFSAERPKGSFSTLEIQRTEQGDSAMYLCASSIRDSDNYGYTFGSGTRLTVV.

The chain recombines TRBV11-3 with TRBJ2-7; 9 bases map to TRBD2. With V trimmed by 5 bases and J by 2 bases, 7 bases remained unmatched. Germline V gene lookup returns CDR1 SGHNT and CDR2 YENEEA. The CDR3 runs to 15 residues. The CDR3: CASSRQAGGAYEQYF. DNA of the CDR3: TGTGCCAGCAGCCGCCAAGCGGGGGGAGCCTACGAGCAGTACTTC.

The chain couples TRBV5-5 to TRBJ2-1; 10 nucleotides align to TRBD2. In germline, CDR1 is SGHKS, CDR2 YYEKEE (reference sequence). The V segment lost 0 bases and the J segment 0 bases; nucleotides outside the gene matches: 3. This CDR3 spans 17 amino acids. CDR3 sequence: CASSLVSGGSSYNEQFF. CDR3 in DNA: TGTGCCAGCAGCTTGGTTAGCGGGGGGAGCTCCTACAATGAGCAGTTCTTC. The variable domain in full, with the rest retrieved from reference TRBV5-5 and TRBJ2-1, is DAGVTQSPTHLIKTRGQQVTLRCSPISGHKSVSWYQQVLGQGPQFIFQYYEKEERGRGNFPDRFSARQFPNYSSELNVNALLLGDSALYLCASSLVSGGSSYNEQFFGPGTRLTVL.

CDR3 DNA sequence: TGTGCCTGGAGTCAAAGGGGGGGTAGGGTCACTGAAGCTTTCTTT. Amino acids: CAWSQRGGRVTEAFF. The chain has TRBV30 and TRBJ1-1; a weak D match, TRBD1 (6 bases). The CDR3 runs 15 residues. Germline V gene sequence: CDR1 GTSNPN, CDR2 SVGIG (reference sequence). Trimming removed 2 bases from V and 4 bases from J, with 17 bases in between.

This sequence joins TRBV19 and TRBJ1-1; 9 positions match TRBD1. This CDR3 is built from 15 residues. Losses at the gene ends were 8 bases for V and 3 bases for J; bases not matched to a gene: 10. Germline V gene lookup returns CDR1 LNHDA and CDR2 SQIVND (reference sequence). The CDR3 DNA reads TGTGCCAGTGGGGGAAAACAGGGGGCGTACACTGAAGCTTTCTTT. Translated: CASGGKQGAYTEAFF.

The chain recombines TRBV27 with TRBJ2-5, with a possible D match to TRBD2 (7 bases). Per the germline V gene, CDR1 is MNHEY and CDR2 is SMNVEV (reference sequence). The CDR3 length is 19 residues. V gave up 1 base and J gave up 0 bases, with 21 bases separating them. CDR3 sequence: CASSLWGGARMRHQETQYF. The CDR3 nucleotides are TGTGCCAGCAGTTTATGGGGGGGGGCGAGAATGCGACACCAAGAGACCCAGTACTTC.

The rearrangement joins TRBV7-2 to TRBJ1-2, with D possibly TRBD1 on 5 matching bases. Trimming took off 1 base at V and 6 bases at J, with 12 bases between the two ends. This CDR3 contains 14 residues. The germline V gene encodes CDR1 SGHTA and CDR2 FQGNSA. The CDR3 reads CASSLVGGGHGYTF. CDR3 coding DNA: TGTGCCAGCAGCTTAGTGGGGGGAGGTCATGGCTACACCTTC. Full variable domain (outside the CDR3, taken from reference TRBV7-2 and TRBJ1-2): GAGVSQSPSNKVTEKGKDVELRCDPISGHTALYWYRQSLGQGLEFLIYFQGNSAPDKSGLPSDRFSAERTGGSVSTLTIQRTQQEDSAVYLCASSLVGGGHGYTFGSGTRLTVV.